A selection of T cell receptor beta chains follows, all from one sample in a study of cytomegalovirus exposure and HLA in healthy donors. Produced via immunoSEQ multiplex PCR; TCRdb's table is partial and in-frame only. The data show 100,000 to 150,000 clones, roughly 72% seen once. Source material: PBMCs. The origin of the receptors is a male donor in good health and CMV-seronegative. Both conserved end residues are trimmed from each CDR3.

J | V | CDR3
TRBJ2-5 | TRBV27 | ASSFQGYGTQY
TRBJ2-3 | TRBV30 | AWAVLAGGSPNTDTQY
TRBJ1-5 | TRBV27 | ASSNRDSNQPQH
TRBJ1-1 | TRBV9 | ASSPEEGYTEAF
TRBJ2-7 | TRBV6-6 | ASSTFELGGYEQY
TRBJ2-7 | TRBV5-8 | ASSQGPPGQTSYEQY
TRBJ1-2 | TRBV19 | ASSPRQGSYGYT
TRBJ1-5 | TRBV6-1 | ASSPGWASYQPQH
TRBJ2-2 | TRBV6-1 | ASSALSGTTGELF
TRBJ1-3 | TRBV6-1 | ASTFGSSGNTIY
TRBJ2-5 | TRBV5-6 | ASSFLAGVQETQY
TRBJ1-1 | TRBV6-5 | ASRRTGTGVTEAF
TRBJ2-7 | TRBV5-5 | ASSLAGVSEQY
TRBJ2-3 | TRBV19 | ASGRLAGVMDTQY
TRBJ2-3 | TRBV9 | ASSVAPGGGGSTDTQY
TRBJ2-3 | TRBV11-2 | ASSLEVGLAGSTQY
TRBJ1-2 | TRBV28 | ASSLYGVGYT